A few counts support the clone carrying this T cell receptor beta chain. The V gene lost 3 bases and the J gene lost 3 bases, with 9 bases spanning the gap. Germline CDR1 is SEHNR and CDR2 is FQNEAQ (reference sequence). This CDR3 spans 14 amino acids. The data originate from a study of T-cell memory formation after mild COVID-19. TCRdb re-called the 5' RACE reads with MiXCR, one entry per CDR3 protein. The sample has more than 350,000 distinct CDR3 sequences, approximately 16% seen once; the top ten hold 20% to 25%. The origin of this receptor is a man aged 18 to 35 who had mild COVID-19 (a few samples of this study predate the infection). Cell type and time point are not known. The source material was PBMCs or a T cell subset sorted from them (not recorded which). The chain has TRBV7-9 and TRBJ2-1; D call uncertain. The CDR3 DNA reads TGTGCCAGCAGCTTCCAGCAGTACTACAATGAGCAGTTCTTC. Amino acids: CASSFQQYYNEQFF.